Listed below are T cell receptor beta chains from one sample, sequenced in a study of OX40 agonist ivuxolimab in advanced cancers. Data came from immunoSEQ multiplex PCR; TCRdb stores just in-frame clones and leaves some out. Found here are over 40,000 clones, 84% of them singletons; the top ten hold around 4.3%. The sequencing here drew on CD4+ or CD8+ T cells sorted from blood, taken in a trial of the OX40 agonist ivuxolimab. These TCRs come from an adult with an advanced solid tumor such as melanoma, head and neck, liver or kidney cancer. Both conserved end residues are part of each CDR3. D genes are given only for firm matches. Clone size is given for some rows only: seen once, a few or many times, or a class if the clone is expanded.

v_gene: TRBV6-5; abundance: -; j_gene: TRBJ2-1; d_gene: -; CDR3nt: TGTGCCAGCAGTTATGTTGCGGGGGAGCAGTTCTTC; CDR3aa: CASSYVAGEQFF
v_gene: TRBV7-6; abundance: once; j_gene: TRBJ2-3; d_gene: TRBD1; CDR3nt: TGTGCCAGCAGCTCAGGGGGTCCTAGCACAGATACGCAGTATTTT; CDR3aa: CASSSGGPSTDTQYF
v_gene: TRBV6-4; abundance: -; j_gene: TRBJ2-2; d_gene: -; CDR3nt: TGTGCCAGCAGTGCATCCGGGAGCACCGGGGAGCTGTTTTTT; CDR3aa: CASSASGSTGELFF
v_gene: TRBV6-1; abundance: -; j_gene: TRBJ2-5; d_gene: -; CDR3nt: TGTGCCAGCAGTCAGGGGAGGGTACAAGAGACCCAGTACTTC; CDR3aa: CASSQGRVQETQYF
v_gene: TRBV5-6; abundance: -; j_gene: TRBJ2-1; d_gene: -; CDR3nt: TGTGCCAGCAGTGGAGGTGCAGGCGTAGGAGGTGAGCAGTTCTTC; CDR3aa: CASSGGAGVGGEQFF
v_gene: TRBV11-3; abundance: -; j_gene: TRBJ1-3; d_gene: TRBD1; CDR3nt: TGTGCCAGCACCGAGGACAGGGACTCTGGAAACACCATATATTTT; CDR3aa: CASTEDRDSGNTIYF
v_gene: TRBV19; abundance: -; j_gene: TRBJ2-1; d_gene: TRBD2; CDR3nt: TGTGCCAGTAGTATGAGGCTCGGGAGGGGTTACAATGAGCAGTTCTTC; CDR3aa: CASSMRLGRGYNEQFF
v_gene: TRBV10-3; abundance: -; j_gene: TRBJ2-6; d_gene: -; CDR3nt: TGTGCCATCAGTACCGGGGGCCTCTCTGGGGCCAACGTCCTGACTTTC; CDR3aa: CAISTGGLSGANVLTF
v_gene: TRBV19; abundance: -; j_gene: TRBJ2-2; d_gene: -; CDR3nt: TGTGCCAGTAGTATAGACGGGAGTGCCTCCCCCGGGGAGCTGTTTTTT; CDR3aa: CASSIDGSASPGELFF
v_gene: TRBV7-6; abundance: -; j_gene: TRBJ2-1; d_gene: -; CDR3nt: TGTGCCAGCAGCTTAGGTGCAGCCTACAATGAGCAGTTCTTC; CDR3aa: CASSLGAAYNEQFF
v_gene: TRBV19; abundance: -; j_gene: TRBJ2-7; d_gene: -; CDR3nt: TGTGCCAGTAGTACTGATCAATCCGGGACAGAGCAGTACTTC; CDR3aa: CASSTDQSGTEQYF
v_gene: TRBV6-1; abundance: -; j_gene: TRBJ1-2; d_gene: TRBD1; CDR3nt: TGTGCCAGCAGTAAAGGGACAGGGTTCTATGGCTACACCTTC; CDR3aa: CASSKGTGFYGYTF
v_gene: TRBV11-3; abundance: -; j_gene: TRBJ2-1; d_gene: -; CDR3nt: TGTGCCAGCAGCTTAGATTCGCATTACAATGAGCAGTTCTTC; CDR3aa: CASSLDSHYNEQFF
v_gene: TRBV30; abundance: -; j_gene: TRBJ1-2; d_gene: -; CDR3nt: TGTGCCTGGAGTATTGGTGCCGACTATGGCTACACCTTC; CDR3aa: CAWSIGADYGYTF
v_gene: TRBV11-3; abundance: -; j_gene: TRBJ1-1; d_gene: -; CDR3nt: TGTGCCAGCAGCTTAACGGGGGGGCTGAACACTGAAGCTTTCTTT; CDR3aa: CASSLTGGLNTEAFF
v_gene: TRBV6-4; abundance: -; j_gene: TRBJ1-2; d_gene: -; CDR3nt: TGTGCCAGCAGTCCTAACTGGCGGGGGATCTATGGCTACACCTTC; CDR3aa: CASSPNWRGIYGYTF
v_gene: TRBV19; abundance: -; j_gene: TRBJ2-3; d_gene: TRBD2; CDR3nt: TGTGCCAGTAGTATGGGACTAGCGGGAGTGTTATCCACAGATACGCAGTATTTT; CDR3aa: CASSMGLAGVLSTDTQYF
v_gene: TRBV7-2; abundance: few; j_gene: TRBJ2-1; d_gene: -; CDR3nt: TGTGCCAGCAGCTTAGGTAGCGGTTACAATGAGCAGTTCTTC; CDR3aa: CASSLGSGYNEQFF
v_gene: TRBV30; abundance: -; j_gene: TRBJ1-2; d_gene: TRBD1; CDR3nt: TGTGCCTGGAGTGAAGGGGCAGGGGGCGACTATGGCTACACCTTC; CDR3aa: CAWSEGAGGDYGYTF
v_gene: TRBV15; abundance: -; j_gene: TRBJ2-7; d_gene: -; CDR3nt: TGTGCCACCAGCAGAGAAAGGACATCCTACGAGCAGTACTTC; CDR3aa: CATSRERTSYEQYF
v_gene: TRBV28; abundance: once; j_gene: TRBJ2-1; d_gene: TRBD2; CDR3nt: TGTGCCAGCACCCTGTCTAGCGGGAGAATTTTCAATGAGCAGTTCTTC; CDR3aa: CASTLSSGRIFNEQFF
v_gene: TRBV2; abundance: once; j_gene: TRBJ2-7; d_gene: TRBD2; CDR3nt: TGTGCCAGCAGCGGGGACTACTCCTACGAGCAGTACTTC; CDR3aa: CASSGDYSYEQYF
v_gene: TRBV30; abundance: -; j_gene: TRBJ1-3; d_gene: -; CDR3nt: TGTGCCTGGAATCTGGAAAGAAACACCATATATTTT; CDR3aa: CAWNLERNTIYF
v_gene: TRBV5-4; abundance: -; j_gene: TRBJ2-3; d_gene: TRBD2; CDR3nt: TGTGCCAGCAGCACCGCTCCCCGCGGGGGTACAGATACGCAGTATTTT; CDR3aa: CASSTAPRGGTDTQYF
v_gene: TRBV6-5; abundance: few; j_gene: TRBJ2-1; d_gene: TRBD1; CDR3nt: TGTGCCAGCAGTTCCCATCTGGGACAGGACAATGAGCAGTTCTTC; CDR3aa: CASSSHLGQDNEQFF
v_gene: TRBV19; abundance: -; j_gene: TRBJ1-4; d_gene: -; CDR3nt: TGTGCCAGTAGTATAAGACCCATGGAAAAACTGTTTTTT; CDR3aa: CASSIRPMEKLFF
v_gene: TRBV5-1; abundance: -; j_gene: TRBJ2-7; d_gene: TRBD1; CDR3nt: TGCGCCAGCAGCGGCGGACAGGGACCCTACGAGCAGTACTTC; CDR3aa: CASSGGQGPYEQYF
v_gene: TRBV7-2; abundance: -; j_gene: TRBJ2-7; d_gene: -; CDR3nt: TGTGCCAGCAGCTTAAGTCTTGGGGGAGCGGACGAGCAGTACTTC; CDR3aa: CASSLSLGGADEQYF
v_gene: TRBV7-2; abundance: -; j_gene: TRBJ2-7; d_gene: TRBD1; CDR3nt: TGTGCCAGCAGCCTAGGACAGGGCTTCCACGAGCAGTACTTC; CDR3aa: CASSLGQGFHEQYF
v_gene: TRBV11-3; abundance: -; j_gene: TRBJ2-5; d_gene: -; CDR3nt: TGTGCCAGCAGCTTCGGGGAGACCCAGTACTTC; CDR3aa: CASSFGETQYF
v_gene: TRBV6-5; abundance: -; j_gene: TRBJ1-2; d_gene: TRBD1; CDR3nt: TGTGCCAGCAGGATGGGACAGGCGCTTAACTATGGCTACACCTTC; CDR3aa: CASRMGQALNYGYTF
v_gene: TRBV28; abundance: few; j_gene: TRBJ2-3; d_gene: TRBD2; CDR3nt: TGTGCCAGCAGTTTGAACCCCCTAGCGGGATACACAGATACGCAGTATTTT; CDR3aa: CASSLNPLAGYTDTQYF
v_gene: TRBV7-2; abundance: few; j_gene: TRBJ1-3; d_gene: TRBD1; CDR3nt: TGTGCCAGCAGCTTATACCGGACAGGGACTGGAAACACCATATATTTT; CDR3aa: CASSLYRTGTGNTIYF
v_gene: TRBV2; abundance: -; j_gene: TRBJ1-6; d_gene: -; CDR3nt: TGTGCCAGCATGGCGGACAATTCACCCCTCCACTTT; CDR3aa: CASMADNSPLHF
v_gene: TRBV28; abundance: -; j_gene: TRBJ2-2; d_gene: TRBD2; CDR3nt: TGTGCCAGCAGGCTCCCGGGACTAGCCCTAACCGGGGAGCTGTTTTTT; CDR3aa: CASRLPGLALTGELFF
v_gene: TRBV19; abundance: -; j_gene: TRBJ2-6; d_gene: TRBD2; CDR3nt: TGTGCCAGTAACCTTGGGTCTAGCGGGAGCCCTGGGGCCAACGTCCTGACTTTC; CDR3aa: CASNLGSSGSPGANVLTF
v_gene: TRBV11-2; abundance: few; j_gene: TRBJ2-1; d_gene: -; CDR3nt: TGTGCCAGCAGCACGATAAGCGGAAGGGACTACAATGAGCAGTTCTTC; CDR3aa: CASSTISGRDYNEQFF
v_gene: TRBV11-2; abundance: -; j_gene: TRBJ2-7; d_gene: -; CDR3nt: TGTGCCAGCAGGCCACCGGGTTGGGCCGAGCAGTACTTC; CDR3aa: CASRPPGWAEQYF
v_gene: TRBV5-6; abundance: -; j_gene: TRBJ2-3; d_gene: -; CDR3nt: TGTGCCAGCAGGACCACAGGCACAGATACGCAGTATTTT; CDR3aa: CASRTTGTDTQYF
v_gene: TRBV5-1; abundance: -; j_gene: TRBJ2-5; d_gene: TRBD2; CDR3nt: TGCGCCAGCAGCTTGGAGAGCGGGAGCGAGACCCAGTACTTC; CDR3aa: CASSLESGSETQYF
v_gene: TRBV27; abundance: once; j_gene: TRBJ1-6; d_gene: -; CDR3nt: TGTGCCAGCAGTTTTCAGGTTTTGGGTTCACCCCTCCACTTT; CDR3aa: CASSFQVLGSPLHF
v_gene: TRBV6-1; abundance: -; j_gene: TRBJ2-3; d_gene: TRBD2; CDR3nt: TGTGCCAGCAGGGGGAGGGCAGATACGCAGTATTTT; CDR3aa: CASRGRADTQYF
v_gene: TRBV18; abundance: -; j_gene: TRBJ2-1; d_gene: -; CDR3nt: TGTGCCAGCTCACAGGGACCTTCCTACAATGAGCAGTTCTTC; CDR3aa: CASSQGPSYNEQFF
v_gene: TRBV18; abundance: -; j_gene: TRBJ2-7; d_gene: TRBD1; CDR3nt: TGTGCCAGCTCACCTGGACAGGGAATGGTATTGGAGCAGTACTTC; CDR3aa: CASSPGQGMVLEQYF
v_gene: TRBV11-2; abundance: -; j_gene: TRBJ2-3; d_gene: -; CDR3nt: TGTGCCAGCAGCTTAGGTTCGGGGAATACGCAGTATTTT; CDR3aa: CASSLGSGNTQYF
v_gene: TRBV5-1; abundance: few; j_gene: TRBJ2-5; d_gene: -; CDR3nt: TGCGCCAGCAGCTTGGTACAGTTTCAAGAGACCCAGTACTTC; CDR3aa: CASSLVQFQETQYF
v_gene: TRBV11-3; abundance: -; j_gene: TRBJ1-1; d_gene: -; CDR3nt: TGTGCCAGCAGCGCAGGAGGGAACACTGAAGCTTTCTTT; CDR3aa: CASSAGGNTEAFF
v_gene: TRBV27; abundance: few; j_gene: TRBJ2-7; d_gene: TRBD1; CDR3nt: TGTGCCAGCAGACCGGGACAGGGCAATTCCTACGAGCAGTACTTC; CDR3aa: CASRPGQGNSYEQYF
v_gene: TRBV5-4; abundance: -; j_gene: TRBJ1-3; d_gene: TRBD1; CDR3nt: TGTGCCAGCAGCTTCACAGGGGTGACAAACACCATATATTTT; CDR3aa: CASSFTGVTNTIYF
v_gene: TRBV6-9; abundance: -; j_gene: TRBJ2-1; d_gene: -; CDR3nt: TGTGCCAGCCTCTCAGAGGGGCTCCGAAATGAGCAGTTCTTC; CDR3aa: CASLSEGLRNEQFF
v_gene: TRBV5-5; abundance: once; j_gene: TRBJ2-3; d_gene: TRBD1; CDR3nt: TGTGCCAGCAGCTTGGGACAGGGAGACACAGATACGCAGTATTTT; CDR3aa: CASSLGQGDTDTQYF
v_gene: TRBV11-3; abundance: -; j_gene: TRBJ2-7; d_gene: -; CDR3nt: TGTGCCAGCAGCCCCTCGGGGCAGTTCTACGAGCAGTACTTC; CDR3aa: CASSPSGQFYEQYF
v_gene: TRBV5-1; abundance: -; j_gene: TRBJ2-2; d_gene: TRBD1; CDR3nt: TGCGCCAGCAGCTTGGTGGACAGGGAAACCGGGGAGCTGTTTTTT; CDR3aa: CASSLVDRETGELFF
v_gene: TRBV25-1; abundance: -; j_gene: TRBJ1-4; d_gene: TRBD1; CDR3nt: TGTGCCAGCAGTGATGACAGGGGGAATGAAAAACTGTTTTTT; CDR3aa: CASSDDRGNEKLFF
v_gene: TRBV19; abundance: few; j_gene: TRBJ1-1; d_gene: TRBD1; CDR3nt: TGTGCCAGTAGTTGGGACAGGGCTGAAGCTTTCTTT; CDR3aa: CASSWDRAEAFF
v_gene: TRBV6-1; abundance: -; j_gene: TRBJ1-1; d_gene: -; CDR3nt: TGTGCCAGCAGTTCGTTTATGAACACTGAAGCTTTCTTT; CDR3aa: CASSSFMNTEAFF
v_gene: TRBV7-2; abundance: -; j_gene: TRBJ2-3; d_gene: -; CDR3nt: TGTGCCAGCAGCTTAGTCCTGGCGGGATCCACAGATACGCAGTATTTT; CDR3aa: CASSLVLAGSTDTQYF
v_gene: TRBV19; abundance: -; j_gene: TRBJ2-7; d_gene: TRBD2; CDR3nt: TGTGCCAGTAGTCGAGGACTAGCGGGGTCCTACGAGCAGTACTTC; CDR3aa: CASSRGLAGSYEQYF
v_gene: TRBV7-2; abundance: once; j_gene: TRBJ2-1; d_gene: -; CDR3nt: TGTGCCAGCAGCCCTAGGTGGAGCTCCTACAATGAGCAGTTCTTC; CDR3aa: CASSPRWSSYNEQFF